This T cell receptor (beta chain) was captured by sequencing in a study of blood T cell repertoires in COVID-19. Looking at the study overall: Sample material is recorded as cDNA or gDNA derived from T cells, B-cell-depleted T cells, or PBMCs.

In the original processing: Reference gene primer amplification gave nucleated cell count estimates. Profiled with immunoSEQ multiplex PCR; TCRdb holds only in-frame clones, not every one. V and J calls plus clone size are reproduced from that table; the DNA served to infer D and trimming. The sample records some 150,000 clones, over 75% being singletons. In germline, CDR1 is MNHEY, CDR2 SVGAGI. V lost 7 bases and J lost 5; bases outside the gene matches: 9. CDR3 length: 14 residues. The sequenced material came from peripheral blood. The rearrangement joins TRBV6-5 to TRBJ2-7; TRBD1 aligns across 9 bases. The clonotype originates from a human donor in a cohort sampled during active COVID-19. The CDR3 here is CASTLGQGGNEQYF. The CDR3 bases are TGTGCCAGCACCCTGGGACAGGGTGGAAACGAGCAGTACTTC.